This T cell receptor (beta chain) originates from a study of blood T cell repertoires in COVID-19. Study in general: Samples came from the United States, Italy and Spain, spanning acute and convalescent COVID-19.

Trimming shortened V by 4 bases and J by 4 bases, and 14 bases separated the two germline ends. CDR3 length: 14 amino acids. CDR1 and CDR2 from the germline V gene are SGHKS and YYEKEE (reference sequence). Measured with immunoSEQ multiplex PCR; TCRdb has only the in-frame clones, and not every one. This repertoire shows around 97,000 clones, about 90% found once; its top ten account for 5% to 7.5%. Sequencing was done on a sample of peripheral blood. The TCR sequence derives from a human donor in a cohort sampled during active COVID-19. The V and J genes are TRBV5-5 and TRBJ1-1; TRBD1 is a possible D gene (5 bases). The CDR3 here is CASSPTWGSTEAFF. CDR3 bases: TGTGCCAGCAGCCCCACCTGGGGCAGCACTGAAGCTTTCTTT.